This is a list of T cell receptor beta chains from one sample in a study of monozygotic twins with inflammatory bowel disease. No DNA is given; TCRdb re-called the 5' RACE reads and lists each CDR3 protein once. The sample totals about 300,000 distinct CDR3 sequences; its top ten clones hold over 5.5%. The sequencing sample was made of blood. These receptors came from a human donor with ulcerative colitis or Crohn's disease, or a healthy co-twin of an affected twin (not recorded which). Both conserved end residues are part of each CDR3. Each record gives: J gene, V gene, CDR3 protein.

J gene: TRBJ2-6; V gene: TRBV9; CDR3 protein: CASSIAGHRGHGANVLTF
J gene: TRBJ2-3; V gene: TRBV7-3; CDR3 protein: CASSRNVADTQYF
J gene: TRBJ2-1; V gene: TRBV7-2; CDR3 protein: CASSLSRDSSYNEQFF
J gene: TRBJ2-3; V gene: TRBV4-3; CDR3 protein: CASSQRQGPNTQYF
J gene: TRBJ1-4; V gene: TRBV27; CDR3 protein: CASSRARQGRGEKLFF
J gene: TRBJ2-1; V gene: TRBV27; CDR3 protein: CASSLSVTWEQFF
J gene: TRBJ1-6; V gene: TRBV7-2; CDR3 protein: CASSPRGAGSPLHF
J gene: TRBJ2-2; V gene: TRBV12-5; CDR3 protein: CASGLVSEGLNTGELFF
J gene: TRBJ2-7; V gene: TRBV27; CDR3 protein: CASRQRASGLGEQYF
J gene: TRBJ2-3; V gene: TRBV10-3; CDR3 protein: CAISEKRTGGNTDTQYF
J gene: TRBJ1-4; V gene: TRBV7-2; CDR3 protein: CASSPYGIGGEKLFF
J gene: TRBJ2-5; V gene: TRBV20-1; CDR3 protein: CSVPRQGSETQYF
J gene: TRBJ2-1; V gene: TRBV11-2; CDR3 protein: CASSFHDSSSYNEQFF
J gene: TRBJ1-1; V gene: TRBV12-3/TRBV12-4; CDR3 protein: CASKPGQLNTEAFF
J gene: TRBJ2-5; V gene: TRBV6-5; CDR3 protein: CASSYSRKWDFQETQYF
J gene: TRBJ2-7; V gene: TRBV21-1; CDR3 protein: CASSKLIGRENYEQYF
J gene: TRBJ2-7; V gene: TRBV9; CDR3 protein: CASSPEGYYEQYF
J gene: TRBJ1-2; V gene: TRBV7-9; CDR3 protein: CASSLDAAAGYGYTF
J gene: TRBJ1-1; V gene: TRBV20-1; CDR3 protein: CSARGDRSAATEAFF
J gene: TRBJ1-6; V gene: TRBV10-3; CDR3 protein: CAISRQVDSPLHF
J gene: TRBJ2-3; V gene: TRBV20-1; CDR3 protein: CSASSILAGGTDTQYF
J gene: TRBJ1-1; V gene: TRBV3-1; CDR3 protein: CASSHRGTEAFF
J gene: TRBJ2-1; V gene: TRBV14; CDR3 protein: CASSPGLLQQFF
J gene: TRBJ1-5; V gene: TRBV19; CDR3 protein: CASNPDRGSSPQHF
J gene: TRBJ2-7; V gene: TRBV6-1; CDR3 protein: CASSSDWSGGEQYF
J gene: TRBJ1-1; V gene: TRBV12-3/TRBV12-4; CDR3 protein: CASSFLSVTEAFF
J gene: TRBJ1-6; V gene: TRBV2; CDR3 protein: CASSEGRKNSPLHF
J gene: TRBJ2-5; V gene: TRBV5-1; CDR3 protein: CASSPSGPQGETQYF
J gene: TRBJ2-6; V gene: TRBV19; CDR3 protein: CASTQFPSGANVLTF
J gene: TRBJ1-6; V gene: TRBV5-1; CDR3 protein: CASSPHGQPRSPLHF
J gene: TRBJ1-3; V gene: TRBV4-3; CDR3 protein: CASSQEGRALSGNTIYF
J gene: TRBJ2-7; V gene: TRBV30; CDR3 protein: CAWSASLGFHEQYF
J gene: TRBJ1-5; V gene: TRBV27; CDR3 protein: CASSRTGMQTNQPQHF
J gene: TRBJ2-7; V gene: TRBV14; CDR3 protein: CASSPHGNRGYEQYF
J gene: TRBJ2-2; V gene: TRBV29-1; CDR3 protein: CSVLLRTQTGELFF
J gene: TRBJ2-5; V gene: TRBV4-2; CDR3 protein: CASSPRSSGQETQYF